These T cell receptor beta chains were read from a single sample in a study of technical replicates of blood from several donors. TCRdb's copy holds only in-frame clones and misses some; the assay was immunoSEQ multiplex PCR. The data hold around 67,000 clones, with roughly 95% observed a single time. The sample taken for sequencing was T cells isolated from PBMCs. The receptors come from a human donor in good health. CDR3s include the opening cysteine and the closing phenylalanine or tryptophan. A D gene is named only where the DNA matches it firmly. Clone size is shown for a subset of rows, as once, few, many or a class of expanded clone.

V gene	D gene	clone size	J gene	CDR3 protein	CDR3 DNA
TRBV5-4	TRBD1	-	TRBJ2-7	CASSLGQGAPYEQYF	TGTGCCAGCAGCTTGGGGCAGGGGGCCCCCTACGAGCAGTACTTC
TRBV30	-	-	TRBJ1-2	CAWSRRQAYYGYTF	TGTGCCTGGAGTCGCCGACAGGCCTACTATGGCTACACCTTC
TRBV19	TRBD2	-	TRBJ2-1	CASSISLAGGADEQFF	TGTGCCAGTAGTATAAGTCTAGCGGGGGGTGCGGACGAGCAGTTCTTC
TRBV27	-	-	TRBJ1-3	CASSLRGTGNTIYF	TGTGCCAGCAGTTTAAGGGGAACCGGAAACACCATATATTTT
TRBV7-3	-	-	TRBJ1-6	CASSQQGARSPLHF	TGTGCCAGCAGTCAACAGGGTGCTAGGTCACCCCTCCACTTT
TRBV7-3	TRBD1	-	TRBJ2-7	CASSSSRDRGGGYEQYF	TGTGCCAGCAGCTCGTCCCGGGACAGGGGGGGCGGCTACGAGCAGTACTTC
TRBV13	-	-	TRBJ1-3	CASSLGEGNPGSGNTIYF	TGTGCCAGCAGCTTAGGGGAGGGCAATCCCGGCTCTGGAAACACCATATATTTT
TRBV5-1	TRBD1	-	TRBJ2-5	CASSLGTGQETQYF	TGCGCCAGCAGCTTGGGGACAGGACAAGAGACCCAGTACTTC
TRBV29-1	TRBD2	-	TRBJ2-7	CSVEDRGTRTYEQYF	TGCAGCGTTGAAGATCGGGGGACTAGGACCTACGAGCAGTACTTC
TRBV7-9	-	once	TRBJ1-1	CASSSDREAFF	TGTGCCAGCAGCTCCGACAGAGAAGCTTTCTTT
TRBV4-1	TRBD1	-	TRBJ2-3	CASSGTGGGTDTQYF	TGCGCCAGCAGCGGGACAGGGGGCGGGACAGATACGCAGTATTTT
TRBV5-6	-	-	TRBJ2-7	CASSLTVSTYEQYF	TGTGCCAGCAGCTTGACTGTCTCTACCTACGAGCAGTACTTC
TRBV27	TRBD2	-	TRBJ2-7	CASSLSGTSGYEQYF	TGTGCCAGCAGTTTATCAGGGACTAGCGGCTACGAGCAGTACTTC
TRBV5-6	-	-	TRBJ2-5	CASTMVRETQYF	TGTGCCAGCACAATGGTGAGGGAGACCCAGTACTTC
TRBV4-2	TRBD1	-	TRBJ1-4	CASSQFGQGEKLFF	TGTGCCAGCAGCCAATTCGGACAGGGGGAAAAACTGTTTTTT
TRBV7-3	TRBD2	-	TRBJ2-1	CASSPPPGGPYNEQFF	TGTGCCAGCAGCCCACCCCCGGGGGGGCCTTACAATGAGCAGTTCTTC
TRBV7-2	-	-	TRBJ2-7	CASSLEWGQGLYF	TGTGCCAGCAGCTTAGAGTGGGGCCAGGGGCTGTACTTC
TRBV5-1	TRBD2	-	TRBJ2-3	CASSSSGSTDTQYF	TGCGCCAGCAGTTCTAGCGGAAGCACAGATACGCAGTATTTT
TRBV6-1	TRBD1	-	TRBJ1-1	CASRKDRDTEAFF	TGTGCCAGCAGGAAGGACAGGGACACTGAAGCTTTCTTT
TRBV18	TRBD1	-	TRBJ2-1	CASSPRTGGPGLARSSSYNEQFF	TGTGCCAGCTCACCACGGACAGGGGGCCCGGGACTAGCACGATCAAGCTCCTACAATGAGCAGTTCTTC
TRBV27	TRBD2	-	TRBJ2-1	CASSPSGRGYNEQFF	TGTGCCAGCAGTCCTAGCGGGAGGGGGTACAATGAGCAGTTCTTC
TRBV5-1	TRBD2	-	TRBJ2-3	CASTGEGNTQYF	TGCGCCAGCACCGGGGAGGGTAATACGCAGTATTTT
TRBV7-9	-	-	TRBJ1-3	CASSSGVSGNTIYF	TGTGCCAGCAGCTCAGGGGTCTCTGGAAACACCATATATTTT
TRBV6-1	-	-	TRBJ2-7	CASTISGLEQYF	TGTGCCAGCACTATAAGTGGGCTTGAGCAGTACTTC